This TCR beta chain is from a study of T cell changes during pregnancy in multiple sclerosis. CDR3 size: 16 residues. CDR1 and CDR2 (germline): SGHRS, YFSETQ. V was cut by 4 bases and J by 3 bases, with 19 bases left in between. The assay was immunoSEQ multiplex PCR, and TCRdb's table has in-frame clones only and misses some. Of about 130,000 clones in the sample, 90% to 98% were seen once. This specimen was peripheral blood, taken after pregnancy. This receptor was obtained from a female donor with multiple sclerosis, enrolled in a pregnancy study. The chain uses TRBV5-1 and TRBJ1-2; D perhaps matches TRBD1 (5 bases). CDR3 sequence: CASSNNGQGWHYGYTF. In DNA, the CDR3 is TGCGCCAGCAGCAACAATGGGCAGGGTTGGCACTATGGCTACACCTTC.